Described below is a single T cell receptor beta chain sequence and its context. Antigen specificity is unknown. These data belong to a study of shared clonotypes between healthy human individuals. Notes on the study in general: It was the non-shared clonotypes that had lower generation probabilities than clonotypes shared by all four donors. Among donors, sharing of clonotypes was expected to be affected by sequencing depth.

Running of the assay took place at deep level. Data came from immunoSEQ multiplex PCR; TCRdb stores just in-frame clones and leaves some out. The data show roughly 2.4 million clones, with 90% to 97% seen just once and approximately 0.13% held by the top ten. The authors divided CD4+ cells into CD45RA+ naive and CD45RA-negative memory subsets. Germline CDR1 is MNHEY and CDR2 is SVGAGI. Trimming took 5 bases from V and 11 from J; bases not matched to a gene: 12. The CDR3 totals 14 residues. The chain uses TRBV6-5 and TRBJ1-1; TRBD1 agrees at 9 bases. This TCR was recovered from a young man in good health. Sequenced input: naive CD4+ T cells sorted from blood. Subset defined: CD45RA+ positively selected. The CDR3 DNA is TGTGCCAGCAGTCCTCTAGAGACAGGGGGTGCGGCTTTCTTT. This codes for CASSPLETGGAAFF.